These T cell receptor beta chains were read from a single sample in a study of shared clonotypes between healthy human individuals. Produced via immunoSEQ multiplex PCR; TCRdb's table is partial and in-frame only. The table lists roughly 2.6 million clones, more than 80% of them singletons, with 0.14% in the top ten. Source material: naive CD4+ T cells sorted from blood. The source is a young man in good health. Both conserved end residues are part of each CDR3. The D gene is left open where the match is weak. Not all rows give a size; the values are once, few, many and, for expanded clones, a class.

D gene: TRBD1; J gene: TRBJ1-2; clone size: NA; V gene: TRBV7-2; CDR3 protein: CASSPLRDSVSGYTF; CDR3 DNA: TGTGCCAGCAGCCCCCTCCGGGACAGTGTTTCTGGCTACACCTTC
D gene: TRBD1; J gene: TRBJ1-1; clone size: once; V gene: TRBV19; CDR3 protein: CASSQDRGISAEAFF; CDR3 DNA: TGTGCCAGTAGTCAGGACAGGGGAATATCCGCTGAAGCTTTCTTT
D gene: NA; J gene: TRBJ2-7; clone size: NA; V gene: TRBV30; CDR3 protein: CAWRDLAYEQYF; CDR3 DNA: TGTGCCTGGAGGGATTTAGCCTACGAGCAGTACTTC
D gene: NA; J gene: TRBJ2-7; clone size: NA; V gene: TRBV28; CDR3 protein: CATTSPGTEFF; CDR3 DNA: TGTGCCACTACCTCTCCCGGGACGGAGTTTTTC
D gene: TRBD1; J gene: TRBJ1-2; clone size: NA; V gene: TRBV4-2; CDR3 protein: CASSADRGGYGYTF; CDR3 DNA: TGTGCCAGCAGCGCAGACAGGGGGGGCTATGGCTACACCTTC
D gene: TRBD1; J gene: TRBJ1-3; clone size: NA; V gene: TRBV5-1; CDR3 protein: CASSATGDGNTIYF; CDR3 DNA: TGCGCCAGCAGCGCCACAGGGGACGGAAACACCATATATTTT
D gene: NA; J gene: TRBJ2-7; clone size: once; V gene: TRBV19; CDR3 protein: CASSSSGTHTYEQYF; CDR3 DNA: TGTGCCAGTAGCTCATCCGGGACTCATACCTACGAGCAGTACTTC
D gene: NA; J gene: TRBJ1-3; clone size: NA; V gene: TRBV7-8; CDR3 protein: CASSSGNTIYF; CDR3 DNA: TGTGCCAGCAGCTCAGGAAACACCATATATTTT
D gene: NA; J gene: TRBJ1-1; clone size: NA; V gene: TRBV5-1; CDR3 protein: CASSLAGRENTEAFF; CDR3 DNA: TGCGCCAGCAGCTTGGCCGGCAGGGAGAACACTGAAGCTTTCTTT
D gene: NA; J gene: TRBJ2-7; clone size: NA; V gene: TRBV13; CDR3 protein: CASSLEGHSTYEQYF; CDR3 DNA: TGTGCCAGCAGCTTAGAGGGGCACTCCACCTACGAGCAGTACTTC
D gene: NA; J gene: TRBJ1-6; clone size: NA; V gene: TRBV4-1; CDR3 protein: CASRGKGTPYNSPLHF; CDR3 DNA: TGCGCCAGCAGAGGAAAGGGGACACCTTATAATTCACCCCTCCACTTT
D gene: NA; J gene: TRBJ2-7; clone size: NA; V gene: TRBV6-4; CDR3 protein: CASSSPGSSYEQYF; CDR3 DNA: TGTGCCAGCAGCTCTCCCGGGTCTTCCTACGAGCAGTACTTC
D gene: NA; J gene: TRBJ1-6; clone size: NA; V gene: TRBV6-6; CDR3 protein: CASSYQGARSPLHF; CDR3 DNA: TGTGCCAGCAGTTACCAGGGAGCAAGATCACCCCTCCACTTT
D gene: TRBD2; J gene: TRBJ2-2; clone size: once; V gene: TRBV10-1; CDR3 protein: CASSESAREGAGELFF; CDR3 DNA: TGCGCCAGCAGTGAGTCGGCGCGGGAGGGCGCCGGGGAGCTGTTTTTT
D gene: TRBD2; J gene: TRBJ2-7; clone size: NA; V gene: TRBV5-1; CDR3 protein: CASSLNSREGRYEQYF; CDR3 DNA: TGCGCCAGCAGCTTGAATTCGCGGGAGGGCAGGTACGAGCAGTACTTC
D gene: NA; J gene: TRBJ2-5; clone size: once; V gene: TRBV5-1; CDR3 protein: CASSGGLRETQYF; CDR3 DNA: TGCGCCAGCAGCGGGGGACTCCGGGAGACCCAGTACTTC
D gene: TRBD1; J gene: TRBJ1-1; clone size: NA; V gene: TRBV27; CDR3 protein: CASTTGQGNTEAFF; CDR3 DNA: TGTGCCAGCACCACGGGACAGGGGAACACTGAAGCTTTCTTT
D gene: NA; J gene: TRBJ1-3; clone size: once; V gene: TRBV19; CDR3 protein: CASSPAFLVSGNTIYF; CDR3 DNA: TGTGCCAGTAGTCCTGCGTTTTTGGTCTCTGGAAACACCATATATTTT
D gene: TRBD1; J gene: TRBJ1-6; clone size: NA; V gene: TRBV4-1; CDR3 protein: CASSQDQGERYNSPLHF; CDR3 DNA: TGCGCCAGCAGCCAAGATCAGGGGGAACGCTATAATTCACCCCTCCACTTT
D gene: TRBD2; J gene: TRBJ2-3; clone size: NA; V gene: TRBV19; CDR3 protein: CASSIEGWGGQYF; CDR3 DNA: TGTGCCAGTAGTATAGAAGGCTGGGGGGGGCAGTATTTT
D gene: NA; J gene: TRBJ1-1; clone size: NA; V gene: TRBV28; CDR3 protein: CASTRPGGATEAFF; CDR3 DNA: TGTGCCAGCACCCGACCGGGGGGGGCTACTGAAGCTTTCTTT
D gene: TRBD2; J gene: TRBJ2-7; clone size: NA; V gene: TRBV7-9; CDR3 protein: CASSSNAVERGMYEQYF; CDR3 DNA: TGTGCCAGCAGCTCTAACGCCGTGGAGCGGGGGATGTACGAGCAGTACTTC
D gene: TRBD1; J gene: TRBJ2-7; clone size: once; V gene: TRBV19; CDR3 protein: CASRSGTGGLEQYF; CDR3 DNA: TGTGCCAGTAGGTCCGGGACAGGGGGCCTCGAGCAGTACTTC
D gene: NA; J gene: TRBJ1-4; clone size: NA; V gene: TRBV7-2; CDR3 protein: CASSPRTESRFNNEKLFF; CDR3 DNA: TGTGCCAGCAGCCCAAGGACAGAGTCAAGGTTCAATAATGAAAAACTGTTTTTT
D gene: NA; J gene: TRBJ1-4; clone size: NA; V gene: TRBV5-1; CDR3 protein: CASSLSTGATNEKLFF; CDR3 DNA: TGCGCCAGCAGCTTGAGTACAGGTGCAACTAATGAAAAACTGTTTTTT
D gene: NA; J gene: TRBJ1-2; clone size: NA; V gene: TRBV6-5; CDR3 protein: CASSYSQGTNYGYTF; CDR3 DNA: TGTGCCAGCAGTTACTCGCAGGGAACGAACTATGGCTACACCTTC
D gene: NA; J gene: TRBJ2-1; clone size: NA; V gene: TRBV5-1; CDR3 protein: CASSLEGQGNEQFF; CDR3 DNA: TGCGCCAGCAGCTTGGAAGGGCAGGGCAATGAGCAGTTCTTC
D gene: NA; J gene: TRBJ2-2; clone size: NA; V gene: TRBV30; CDR3 protein: CAWRAQRRGNTGELFF; CDR3 DNA: TGTGCCTGGAGAGCCCAACGGCGGGGGAACACCGGGGAGCTGTTTTTT
D gene: NA; J gene: TRBJ2-1; clone size: NA; V gene: TRBV7-2; CDR3 protein: CASSLAGTYSYNEQFF; CDR3 DNA: TGTGCCAGCAGCTTGGCCGGGACATACTCCTACAATGAGCAGTTCTTC
D gene: NA; J gene: TRBJ1-1; clone size: once; V gene: TRBV6-4; CDR3 protein: CASSDTETKNRMNTEAFF; CDR3 DNA: TGTGCCAGCAGTGACACCGAGACCAAAAACAGGATGAACACTGAAGCTTTCTTT
D gene: NA; J gene: TRBJ2-7; clone size: NA; V gene: TRBV4-2; CDR3 protein: CASSQAGGGLGEQYF; CDR3 DNA: TGTGCCAGCAGCCAAGCCGGGGGCGGCTTGGGCGAGCAGTACTTC
D gene: NA; J gene: TRBJ1-4; clone size: NA; V gene: TRBV7-8; CDR3 protein: CASSLDPREGRSTNEKLFF; CDR3 DNA: TGTGCCAGCAGCTTAGACCCTCGGGAGGGAAGGTCAACTAATGAAAAACTGTTTTTT
D gene: NA; J gene: TRBJ2-7; clone size: NA; V gene: TRBV9; CDR3 protein: CASSVGMGQEGLYEQYF; CDR3 DNA: TGTGCCAGCAGCGTAGGGATGGGACAAGAGGGGCTCTACGAGCAGTACTTC
D gene: NA; J gene: TRBJ2-7; clone size: NA; V gene: TRBV10-2; CDR3 protein: CASRLPPHEQYF; CDR3 DNA: TGCGCCAGCAGGTTGCCCCCGCACGAGCAGTACTTC
D gene: TRBD1; J gene: TRBJ2-7; clone size: NA; V gene: TRBV5-1; CDR3 protein: CASSLSSVTGGAEQYF; CDR3 DNA: TGCGCCAGCAGCTTATCGTCTGTTACAGGGGGTGCGGAGCAGTACTTC
D gene: TRBD1; J gene: TRBJ2-5; clone size: NA; V gene: TRBV27; CDR3 protein: CASSLGRTGDGTQYF; CDR3 DNA: TGTGCCAGCAGTTTGGGAAGGACAGGGGACGGGACCCAGTACTTC
D gene: NA; J gene: TRBJ1-1; clone size: NA; V gene: TRBV18; CDR3 protein: CASSQSPLGGTNTEAFF; CDR3 DNA: TGTGCCAGCTCACAATCCCCCTTGGGAGGGACTAACACTGAAGCTTTCTTT
D gene: NA; J gene: TRBJ1-4; clone size: NA; V gene: TRBV10-3; CDR3 protein: CAISESRQASGEKLFF; CDR3 DNA: TGTGCCATCAGTGAGTCTCGGCAGGCATCGGGTGAAAAACTGTTTTTT
D gene: NA; J gene: TRBJ2-2; clone size: NA; V gene: TRBV6-1; CDR3 protein: CASSEWGGGRAGELFF; CDR3 DNA: TGTGCCAGCAGTGAATGGGGAGGGGGCCGCGCCGGGGAGCTGTTTTTT
D gene: TRBD1; J gene: TRBJ2-5; clone size: NA; V gene: TRBV7-2; CDR3 protein: CASRLRGGRERQETQYF; CDR3 DNA: TGTGCCAGCAGACTAAGAGGGGGCAGGGAGAGGCAAGAGACCCAGTACTTC